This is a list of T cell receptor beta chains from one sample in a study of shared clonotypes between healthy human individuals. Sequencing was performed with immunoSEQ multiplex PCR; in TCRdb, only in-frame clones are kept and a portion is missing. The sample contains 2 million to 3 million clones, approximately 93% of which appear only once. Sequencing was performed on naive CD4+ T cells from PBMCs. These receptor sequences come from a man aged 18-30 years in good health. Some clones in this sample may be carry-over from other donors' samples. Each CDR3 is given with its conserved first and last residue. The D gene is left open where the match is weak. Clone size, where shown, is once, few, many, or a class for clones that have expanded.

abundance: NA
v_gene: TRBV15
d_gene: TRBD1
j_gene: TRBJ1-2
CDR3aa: CATSGRDRKNYGYTF
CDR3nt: TGTGCCACCAGCGGAAGGGACAGGAAGAACTATGGCTACACCTTC

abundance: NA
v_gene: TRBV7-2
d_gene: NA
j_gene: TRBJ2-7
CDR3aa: CASSLDPGAHGQYF
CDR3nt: TGTGCCAGCAGCTTAGATCCAGGGGCCCACGGGCAGTACTTC

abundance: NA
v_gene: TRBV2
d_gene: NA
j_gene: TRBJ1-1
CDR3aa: CASTGRIEAFF
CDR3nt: TGTGCCAGCACGGGACGTATTGAAGCTTTCTTT

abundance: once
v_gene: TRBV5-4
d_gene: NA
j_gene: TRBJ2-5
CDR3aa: CASSSGPPDGKTQYF
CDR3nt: TGTGCCAGCTCCTCGGGACCCCCCGACGGGAAGACCCAGTACTTC

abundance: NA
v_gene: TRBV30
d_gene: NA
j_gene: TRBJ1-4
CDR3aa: CAWRNRVRREKLFF
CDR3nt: TGTGCCTGGAGAAACAGGGTCCGGCGTGAAAAACTGTTTTTT

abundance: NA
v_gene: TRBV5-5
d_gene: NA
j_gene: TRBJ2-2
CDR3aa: CASSLAGGTGELFF
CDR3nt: TGTGCCAGCAGCTTGGCTGGGGGGACCGGGGAGCTGTTTTTT

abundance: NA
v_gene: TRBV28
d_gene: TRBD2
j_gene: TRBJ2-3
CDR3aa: CASSLGGTDTQYF
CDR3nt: TGTGCCAGCAGTTTGGGGGGGACAGATACGCAGTATTTT

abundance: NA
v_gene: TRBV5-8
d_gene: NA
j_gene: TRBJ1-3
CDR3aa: CAGGGPFFSGNTIYF
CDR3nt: TGTGCCGGGGGGGGACCTTTCTTCTCTGGAAACACCATATATTTT

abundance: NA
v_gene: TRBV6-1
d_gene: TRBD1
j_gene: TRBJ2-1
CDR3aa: CASSWDRNEQFF
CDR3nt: TGTGCCAGCAGTTGGGACAGGAATGAGCAGTTCTTC

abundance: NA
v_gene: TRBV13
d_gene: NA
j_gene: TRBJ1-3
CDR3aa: CASSLLRGNTIYF
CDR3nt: TGTGCCAGCAGCTTACTACGCGGAAACACCATATATTTT

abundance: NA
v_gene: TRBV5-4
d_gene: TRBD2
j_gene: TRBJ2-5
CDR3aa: CASSLRLARQETQYF
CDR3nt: TGTGCCAGCAGCTTACGACTAGCGAGACAAGAGACCCAGTACTTC

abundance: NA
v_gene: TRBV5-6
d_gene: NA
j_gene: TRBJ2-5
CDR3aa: CASSLSVRGETQYF
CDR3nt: TGTGCCAGCAGCTTGTCAGTTCGGGGGGAGACCCAGTACTTC

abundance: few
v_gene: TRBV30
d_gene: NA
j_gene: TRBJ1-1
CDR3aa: CAWRVQGGFGTEAFF
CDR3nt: TGTGCCTGGAGAGTGCAGGGAGGATTTGGCACTGAAGCTTTCTTT

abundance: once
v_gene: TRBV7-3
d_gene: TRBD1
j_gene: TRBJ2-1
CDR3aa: CASSLQGGYNEQFF
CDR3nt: TGTGCCAGCAGCCTACAGGGGGGTTACAATGAGCAGTTCTTC

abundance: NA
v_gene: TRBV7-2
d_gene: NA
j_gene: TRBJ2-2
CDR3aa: CASSTAWNTGELFF
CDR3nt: TGTGCCAGCAGCACCGCCTGGAACACCGGGGAGCTGTTTTTT

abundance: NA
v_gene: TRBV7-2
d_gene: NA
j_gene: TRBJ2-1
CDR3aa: CASSQGRRNEQFF
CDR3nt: TGTGCCAGCAGCCAAGGACGCCGCAATGAGCAGTTCTTC

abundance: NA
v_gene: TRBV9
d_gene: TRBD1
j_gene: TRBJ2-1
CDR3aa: CASSVAGQGSNEQFF
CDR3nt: TGTGCCAGCAGCGTAGCAGGACAGGGAAGCAATGAGCAGTTCTTC

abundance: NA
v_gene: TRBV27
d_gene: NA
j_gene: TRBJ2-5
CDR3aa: CASRPPGGTQYF
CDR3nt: TGTGCCAGCAGACCCCCCGGGGGGACCCAGTACTTC

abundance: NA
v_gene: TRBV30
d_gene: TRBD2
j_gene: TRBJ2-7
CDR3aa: CAWGGWTSGRPEEGEQYF
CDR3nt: TGTGCCTGGGGGGGATGGACTAGCGGGAGGCCAGAGGAGGGCGAGCAGTACTTC

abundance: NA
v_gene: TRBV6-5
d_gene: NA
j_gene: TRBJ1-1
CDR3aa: CASTLTDVAGTEAFF
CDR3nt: TGTGCCAGCACCTTGACGGACGTTGCGGGCACTGAAGCTTTCTTT

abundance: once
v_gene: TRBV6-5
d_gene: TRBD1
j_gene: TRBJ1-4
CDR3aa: CASSYDRATNEKLFF
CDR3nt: TGTGCCAGCAGTTACGACAGGGCGACTAATGAAAAACTGTTTTTT

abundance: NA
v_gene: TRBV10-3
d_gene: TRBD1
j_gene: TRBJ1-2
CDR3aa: CAISARTGVYGYTF
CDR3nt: TGTGCCATCAGTGCCCGGACAGGGGTCTATGGCTACACCTTC

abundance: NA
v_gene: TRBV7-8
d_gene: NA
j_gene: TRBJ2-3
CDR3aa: CASSLGRGADTQYF
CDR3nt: TGTGCCAGCAGCTTAGGCAGGGGCGCAGATACGCAGTATTTT

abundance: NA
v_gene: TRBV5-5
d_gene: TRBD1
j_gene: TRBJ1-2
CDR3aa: CASSSAGTAFNYGYTF
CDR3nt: TGTGCCAGCAGCTCCGCCGGGACAGCCTTTAACTATGGCTACACCTTC

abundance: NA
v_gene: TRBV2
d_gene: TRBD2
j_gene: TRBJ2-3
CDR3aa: CASSEQGLAGDTQYF
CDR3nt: TGTGCCAGCAGTGAACAGGGACTAGCGGGAGATACGCAGTATTTT

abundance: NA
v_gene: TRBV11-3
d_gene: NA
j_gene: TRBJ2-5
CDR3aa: CASSPRGRGETQYF
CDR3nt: TGTGCCAGCAGCCCCCGCGGGCGCGGGGAGACCCAGTACTTC

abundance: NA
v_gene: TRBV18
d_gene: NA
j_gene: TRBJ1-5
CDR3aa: CASSLFRPDYSNQPQHF
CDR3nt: TGTGCCAGCTCACTCTTTCGTCCCGATTATAGCAATCAGCCCCAGCATTTT

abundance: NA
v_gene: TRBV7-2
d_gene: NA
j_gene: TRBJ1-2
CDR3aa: CASSSQSGLGEGYTF
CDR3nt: TGTGCCAGCAGCTCCCAATCGGGCCTCGGGGAGGGCTACACCTTC

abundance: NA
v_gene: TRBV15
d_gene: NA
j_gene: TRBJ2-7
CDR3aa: CATSRGLEGYEQYF
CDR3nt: TGTGCCACCAGCAGAGGGCTAGAGGGCTACGAGCAGTACTTC

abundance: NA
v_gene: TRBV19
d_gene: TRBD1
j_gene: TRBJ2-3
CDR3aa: CASSMRTGRADTQYF
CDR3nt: TGTGCCAGTAGTATGCGGACAGGAAGAGCAGATACGCAGTATTTT

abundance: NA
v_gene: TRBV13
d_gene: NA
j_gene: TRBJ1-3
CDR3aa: CASSLGDGHSGNTIYF
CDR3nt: TGTGCCAGCAGCTTAGGGGACGGACACTCTGGAAACACCATATATTTT

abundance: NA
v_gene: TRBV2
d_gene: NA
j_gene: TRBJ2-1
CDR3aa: CASRDGTTHEQFF
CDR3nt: TGTGCCAGCAGAGATGGGACCACACATGAGCAGTTCTTC

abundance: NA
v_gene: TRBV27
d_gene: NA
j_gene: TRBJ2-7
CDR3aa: CASSSWAGRSYEQYF
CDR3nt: TGTGCCAGCAGTTCTTGGGCAGGGCGCTCCTACGAGCAGTACTTC

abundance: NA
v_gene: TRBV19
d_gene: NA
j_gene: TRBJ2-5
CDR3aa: CASRGLKGEETQYF
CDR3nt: TGTGCCAGCCGCGGGCTCAAAGGGGAAGAGACCCAGTACTTC

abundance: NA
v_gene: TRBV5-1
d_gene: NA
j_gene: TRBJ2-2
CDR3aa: CASKLDPNGELFF
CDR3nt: TGCGCCAGCAAGTTAGATCCCAACGGGGAGCTGTTTTTT

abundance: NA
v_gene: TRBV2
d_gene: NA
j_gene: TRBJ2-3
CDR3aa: CASSDMDTQYF
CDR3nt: TGTGCCAGCAGTGATATGGATACGCAGTATTTT

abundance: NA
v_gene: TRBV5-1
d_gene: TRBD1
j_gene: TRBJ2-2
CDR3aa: CASTLPDRGYTGELFF
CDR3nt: TGCGCCAGCACCCTCCCCGACAGGGGATACACCGGGGAGCTGTTTTTT

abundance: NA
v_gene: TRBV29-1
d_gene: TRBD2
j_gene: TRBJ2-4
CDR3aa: CSVASGSNPVNIQYF
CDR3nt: TGCAGCGTTGCTAGCGGGAGTAACCCAGTCAACATTCAGTACTTC

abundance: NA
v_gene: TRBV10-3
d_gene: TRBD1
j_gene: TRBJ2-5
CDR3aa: CAISEGGQGAVGETQYF
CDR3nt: TGTGCCATCAGTGAAGGGGGACAGGGGGCTGTAGGAGAGACCCAGTACTTC

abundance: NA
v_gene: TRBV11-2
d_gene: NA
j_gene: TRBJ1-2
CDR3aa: CASSLFPGDYGYTF
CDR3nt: TGTGCCAGCAGCTTATTCCCAGGAGACTATGGCTACACCTTC

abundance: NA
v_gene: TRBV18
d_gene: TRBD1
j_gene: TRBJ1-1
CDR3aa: CASSLDRGGFF
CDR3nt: TGTGCCAGCTCACTCGACAGGGGAGGTTTCTTT

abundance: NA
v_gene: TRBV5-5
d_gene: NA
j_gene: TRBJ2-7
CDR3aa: CASSRLRGLSYEQYF
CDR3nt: TGTGCCAGCAGCCGCCTGAGGGGACTGTCCTACGAGCAGTACTTC

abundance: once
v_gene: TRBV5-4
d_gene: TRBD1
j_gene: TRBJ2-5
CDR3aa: CASSRVGTGGVETQYF
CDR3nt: TGTGCCAGCAGCCGGGTTGGGACAGGGGGTGTGGAGACCCAGTACTTC

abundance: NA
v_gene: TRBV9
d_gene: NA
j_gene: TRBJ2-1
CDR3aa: CASSVSGGRASDEQFF
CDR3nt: TGTGCCAGCAGCGTTTCAGGGGGGAGGGCCTCGGATGAGCAGTTCTTC

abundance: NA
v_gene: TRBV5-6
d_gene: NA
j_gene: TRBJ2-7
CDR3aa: CASSLSRETQYF
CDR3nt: TGTGCCAGCAGCTTATCCCGGGAGACTCAGTACTTC

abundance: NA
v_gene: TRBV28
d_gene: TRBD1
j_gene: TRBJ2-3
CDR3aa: CASSLTGAVLDTQYF
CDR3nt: TGTGCCAGCAGTTTAACAGGGGCTGTCCTGGATACGCAGTATTTT

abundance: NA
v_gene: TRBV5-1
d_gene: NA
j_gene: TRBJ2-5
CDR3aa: CASTLGFGGGSQETQYF
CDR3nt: TGCGCCAGCACCCTCGGGTTTGGGGGAGGCAGTCAAGAGACCCAGTACTTC

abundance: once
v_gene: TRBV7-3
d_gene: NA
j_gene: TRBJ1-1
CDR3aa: CASSYDLNTEAFF
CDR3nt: TGTGCCAGCAGCTATGACCTGAACACTGAAGCTTTCTTT

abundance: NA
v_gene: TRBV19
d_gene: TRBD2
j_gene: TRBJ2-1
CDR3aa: CASLRGLAGGQDNEQFF
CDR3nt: TGTGCCAGTCTCCGGGGACTAGCGGGAGGACAAGACAATGAGCAGTTCTTC

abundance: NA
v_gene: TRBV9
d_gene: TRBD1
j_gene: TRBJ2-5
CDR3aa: CASSVRGDRVPETQYF
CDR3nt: TGTGCCAGCAGCGTAAGGGGGGACAGGGTCCCAGAGACCCAGTACTTC

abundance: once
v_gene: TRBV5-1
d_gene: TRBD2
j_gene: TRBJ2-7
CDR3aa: CASSAGLAELYEQYF
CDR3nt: TGCGCCAGCAGCGCGGGACTAGCGGAACTCTACGAGCAGTACTTC

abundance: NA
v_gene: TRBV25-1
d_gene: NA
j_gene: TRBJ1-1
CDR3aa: CASNPYAGETEAFF
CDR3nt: TGTGCCAGCAACCCGTATGCGGGGGAGACTGAAGCTTTCTTT

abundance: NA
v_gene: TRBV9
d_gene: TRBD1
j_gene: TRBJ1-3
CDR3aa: CASSRGQGARNTIYF
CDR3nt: TGTGCCAGCAGTAGAGGGCAGGGGGCTAGAAACACCATATATTTT

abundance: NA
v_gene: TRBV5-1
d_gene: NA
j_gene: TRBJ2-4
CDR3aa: CASSLQGAKNIQYF
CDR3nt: TGCGCCAGCAGCCTACAGGGAGCCAAAAACATTCAGTACTTC

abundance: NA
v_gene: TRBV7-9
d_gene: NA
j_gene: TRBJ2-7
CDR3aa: CASSLALGGGVSYEQYF
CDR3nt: TGTGCCAGCAGCTTAGCCCTAGGGGGCGGGGTCTCCTACGAGCAGTACTTC

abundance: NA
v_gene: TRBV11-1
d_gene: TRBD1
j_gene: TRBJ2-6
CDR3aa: CASSLTPGQGTGANVLTF
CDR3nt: TGTGCCAGCAGCTTAACCCCGGGACAGGGGACAGGGGCCAACGTCCTGACTTTC

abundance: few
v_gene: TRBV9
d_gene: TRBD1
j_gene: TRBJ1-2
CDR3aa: CASSVQGENGYTF
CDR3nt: TGTGCCAGCAGCGTACAGGGGGAAAATGGCTACACCTTC